A single sample gave rise to the 25 T cell receptor beta chains below, sequenced in a study of T cells expressing NK-cell markers. TCRdb re-called the 5' RACE reads, yielding one record per CDR3 amino acid sequence without DNA. The sample totals 400,000 to 450,000 distinct CDR3 sequences. The material sequenced was blood T cells: a sorted CD56 or NKG2C T cell subset, CD4+ or CD8+ T cells, or bulk PBMC T cells (not recorded which). All receptors come from a woman between 18 and 75 years old in good health.

V and J are TRBV15 and TRBJ1-2. Germline V gene data show CDR1 as LNHNV and CDR2 as YYDKDF (reference sequence). CDR3 length: 16 amino acids. The CDR3 spells CATSRVGPRTDYGYTF.

This sequence joins TRBV12-3 or TRBV12-4 and TRBJ2-5; absent DNA, TCRdb's TRBD2 call cannot be checked. The CDR3 covers 18 residues. This CDR3 reads CASSGGLAGGSIEETQYF.

The rearrangement links TRBV7-9 to TRBJ2-1; TCRdb designates TRBD2, a call that cannot be tested without DNA. The germline gives CDR1 SEHNR, CDR2 FQNEAQ (reference sequence). This CDR3 spans 13 amino acids. CDR3 sequence reads: CASSLPTYNEQFF.

The rearrangement joins TRBV4-2 to TRBJ2-6; the D gene TCRdb calls, TRBD2, cannot be checked with no DNA. This CDR3 has 17 residues. Per the germline V gene, CDR1 is LGHNA and CDR2 is YNFKEQ. This CDR3 reads CASSQEQSGAGANVLTF.

V and J are TRBV20-1 and TRBJ2-1. Germline-derived CDR1 and CDR2 are DFQATT and SNEGSKA (reference sequence). The CDR3 loop spans 12 amino acids. The CDR3 sequence: CSVTGGRNEQFF.

The chain carries TRBV2 and TRBJ2-1; TCRdb's assignment of TRBD1 cannot be checked, as there is no DNA. Germline lookup yields CDR1 SNHLY and CDR2 FYNNEI. The CDR3 runs 13 residues. CDR3 amino acids: CASGPPSYNEQFF.

Here the CDR3 reads CASSLVGGVGNEQFF. The V gene is TRBV7-7, the J gene TRBJ2-1; TCRdb picks TRBD1, but there is no DNA to check that call. The CDR3 is 15 amino acids. The germline gives CDR1 SSHAT, CDR2 FNYEAQ (reference sequence).

This chain joins TRBV29-1 and TRBJ2-1; TCRdb indicates TRBD2, and absent DNA this call remains unverified. Germline V lookup: CDR1 SQVTM, CDR2 ANQGSEA. The length of the CDR3 is 14 residues. CDR3 sequence reads: CSVVREGRYNEQFF.

The V and J genes are TRBV28 and TRBJ1-1. Germline CDR1 is MDHEN and CDR2 is SYDVKM. CDR3 length: 13 amino acids. CDR3 amino acids: CASIVQGNTEAFF.

V and J are TRBV6-1 and TRBJ1-4; the TCRdb D gene call, TRBD1, has no DNA to confirm it. The CDR3 length is 13 residues. CDR1 MNHNS and CDR2 SASEGT come from the germline V gene. The CDR3 loop is CASVQGANEKLFF.

The chain couples TRBV5-4 to TRBJ2-5. The germline V gene has CDR1 SGHNT and CDR2 YYREEE (reference sequence). The CDR3 runs to 13 residues. CDR3 sequence: CASSFVDQETQYF.

The V gene is TRBV4-2, the J gene TRBJ1-5. This CDR3 is built from 13 residues. In germline, CDR1 is LGHNA, CDR2 YNFKEQ. This CDR3 reads CASSQGGSQPQHF.

This chain uses TRBV27 with TRBJ1-2; TCRdb lists TRBD1, though no DNA is available to test this call. CDR1 MNHEY and CDR2 SMNVEV come from the germline V gene (reference sequence). This CDR3 is built from 13 residues. CDR3: CASSSRDRNGYTF.

The chain combines TRBV10-3 with TRBJ2-5. Germline CDR1 and CDR2: ENHRY and SYGVKD. The CDR3 runs 11 residues. The CDR3 protein is CAIRGAETQYF.

The chain carries TRBV5-1 and TRBJ2-1; TCRdb proposes TRBD2, but this gene call is untestable without DNA. The V gene's germline CDR1 is SGHRS and CDR2 YFSETQ. There are 16 residues in the CDR3. CDR3 sequence reads: CASSFIAGGPGNEQFF.

The chain links TRBV15 to TRBJ2-1; TCRdb names TRBD1, which stays unverified in the absence of DNA. The CDR3 is 16 residues long. Germline V gene sequence: CDR1 LNHNV, CDR2 YYDKDF (reference sequence). The CDR3 loop reads CATSSGGQSSYNEQFF.

The chain couples TRBV5-1 to TRBJ2-3; TCRdb picks TRBD1, but there is no DNA to check that call. Germline-derived CDR1 and CDR2 are SGHRS and YFSETQ. This CDR3 region has 16 residues. This chain's CDR3 is CASSLPRTETTDTQYF.

This sequence joins TRBV9 and TRBJ2-3; TCRdb's assignment of TRBD1 cannot be checked, as there is no DNA. The germline V gene encodes CDR1 SGDLS and CDR2 YYNGEE. CDR3 length equals 15 residues. The CDR3 protein is CASRGVVTSTDTQYF.

J is TRBJ2-7 and V is TRBV27; TCRdb proposes TRBD1, but this gene call is untestable without DNA. There are 14 residues in the CDR3. Germline V gives CDR1 MNHEY, CDR2 SMNVEV (reference sequence). The CDR3 loop is CASPRRGGKREQYF.

CDR3: CSVDTASYEQYF. The chain couples TRBV29-1 to TRBJ2-7. This CDR3 contains 12 residues. In germline, CDR1 is SQVTM, CDR2 ANQGSEA.

The chain employs TRBV7-2 and TRBJ2-3. CDR1 is SGHTA, CDR2 FQGNSA, per germline. The CDR3 sequence is 13 residues long. Here the CDR3 reads CASSWVGTDTQYF. The entire variable domain, with the rest obtained from reference TRBV7-2 and TRBJ2-3, is as follows: GAGVSQSPSNKVTEKGKDVELRCDPISGHTALYWYRQSLGQGLEFLIYFQGNSAPDKSGLPSDRFSAERTGGSVSTLTIQRTQQEDSAVYLCASSWVGTDTQYFGPGTRLTVL.

The V and J genes are TRBV19 and TRBJ2-1; TCRdb lists TRBD1, though no DNA is available to test this call. The CDR3 has 14 residues. Germline V lookup: CDR1 LNHDA, CDR2 SQIVND (reference sequence). The CDR3 is CATFPGGANNEQFF. The full variable domain, completed using reference TRBV19 and TRBJ2-1, is DGGITQSPKYLFRKEGQNVTLSCEQNLNHDAMYWYRQDPGQGLRLIYYSQIVNDFQKGDIAEGYSVSREKKESFPLTVTSAQKNPTAFYLCATFPGGANNEQFFGPGTRLTVL.

V and J are TRBV12-3 or TRBV12-4 and TRBJ2-2; TCRdb proposes TRBD1, but this gene call is untestable without DNA. The CDR3 is made up of 15 amino acids. CDR3 sequence: CASSFQWGMSGELFF.

The gene calls are TRBV20-1 and TRBJ2-7; without DNA, the TCRdb call of TRBD1 cannot be checked. The CDR3 totals 14 residues. The germline CDR1 and CDR2 sequences are DFQATT and SNEGSKA (reference sequence). The chain's CDR3 is CSARDPGQSYEQYF.

The chain has TRBV9 and TRBJ2-7. The CDR3 has 13 residues. Germline V CDR1 and CDR2: SGDLS, YYNGEE. CDR3 residues: CASSPQAAYEQYF. Based on the CDR3 plus reference TRBV9 and TRBJ2-7, the full variable domain is DSGVTQTPKHLITATGQRVTLRCSPRSGDLSVYWYQQSLDQGLQFLIQYYNGEERAKGNILERFSAQQFPDLHSELNLSSLELGDSALYFCASSPQAAYEQYFGPGTRLTVT.